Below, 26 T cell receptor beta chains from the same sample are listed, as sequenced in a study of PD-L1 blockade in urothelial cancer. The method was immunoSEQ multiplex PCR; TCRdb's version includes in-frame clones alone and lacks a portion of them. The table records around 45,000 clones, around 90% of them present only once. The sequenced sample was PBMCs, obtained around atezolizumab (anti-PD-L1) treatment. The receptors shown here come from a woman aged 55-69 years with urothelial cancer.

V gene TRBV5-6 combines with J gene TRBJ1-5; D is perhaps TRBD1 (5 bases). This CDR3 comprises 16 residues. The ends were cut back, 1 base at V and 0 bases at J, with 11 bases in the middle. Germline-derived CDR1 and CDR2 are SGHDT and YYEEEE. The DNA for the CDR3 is TGTGCCAGCAGCTTGTGGGGCAGAACTAGCAATCAGCCCCAGCATTTT. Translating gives CASSLWGRTSNQPQHF. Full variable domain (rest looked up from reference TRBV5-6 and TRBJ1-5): DAGVTQSPTHLIKTRGQQVTLRCSPKSGHDTVSWYQQALGQGPQFIFQYYEEEERQRGNFPDRFSGHQFPNYSSELNVNALLLGDSALYLCASSLWGRTSNQPQHFGDGTRLSIL.

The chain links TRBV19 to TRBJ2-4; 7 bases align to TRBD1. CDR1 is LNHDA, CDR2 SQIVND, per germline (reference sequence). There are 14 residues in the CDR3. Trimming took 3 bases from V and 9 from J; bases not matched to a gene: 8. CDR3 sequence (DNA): TGTGCCAGTAGTATTATGGGACAGAGGGGCATTCAGTACTTC. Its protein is CASSIMGQRGIQYF.

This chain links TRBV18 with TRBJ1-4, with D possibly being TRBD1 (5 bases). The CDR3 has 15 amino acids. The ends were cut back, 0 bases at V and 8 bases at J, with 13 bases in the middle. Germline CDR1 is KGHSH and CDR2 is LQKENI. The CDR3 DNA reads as TGTGCCAGCTCACCACCAGGAGGGGTGCGCGAAAAACTGTTTTTT. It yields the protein CASSPPGGVREKLFF.

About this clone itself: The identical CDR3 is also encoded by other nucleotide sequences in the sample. The DNA of the CDR3 is TGTGCCAGTACACTTAGCGGCCAGGGGGCCTACGAGCAGTACTTC. Encoded protein: CASTLSGQGAYEQYF. This chain connects TRBV19 to TRBJ2-7; TRBD1 is a possible D gene (7 bases). The CDR3 has 15 residues. CDR1 is LNHDA and CDR2 is SQIVND in the germline V gene (reference sequence). Between the trimmed V and J ends, which lost 7 bases and 2 bases, there was a span of 18 bases.

The CDR3 DNA is TGCGCCAGCAGCCGAAGCGGGACCCGGGGAGATACGCAGTATTTT. It yields the protein CASSRSGTRGDTQYF. The rearrangement links TRBV4-1 to TRBJ2-3, with 7 nucleotides matching TRBD2. The V gene end was trimmed by 4 bases and the J gene end by 5 bases; junction bases not matched to a gene: 9. Germline loops: CDR1 MGHRA, CDR2 YSYEKL. The CDR3 is made up of 15 amino acids.

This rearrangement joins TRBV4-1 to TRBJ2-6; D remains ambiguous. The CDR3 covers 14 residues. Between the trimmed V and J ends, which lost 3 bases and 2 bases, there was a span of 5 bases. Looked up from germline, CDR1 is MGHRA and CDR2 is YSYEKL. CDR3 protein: CASSQSTGANVLTF. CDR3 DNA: TGCGCCAGCAGCCAGAGTACTGGGGCCAACGTCCTGACTTTC.

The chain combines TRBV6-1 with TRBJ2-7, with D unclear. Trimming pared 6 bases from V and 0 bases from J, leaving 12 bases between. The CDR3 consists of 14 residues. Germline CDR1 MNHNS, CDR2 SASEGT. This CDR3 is CASSLLVSSYEQYF. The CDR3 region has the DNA TGTGCCAGCAGCCTATTGGTGAGCTCCTACGAGCAGTACTTC.

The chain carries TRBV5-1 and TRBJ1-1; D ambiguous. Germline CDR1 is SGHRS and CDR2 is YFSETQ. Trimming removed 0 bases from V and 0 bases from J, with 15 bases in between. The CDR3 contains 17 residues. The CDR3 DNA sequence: TGCGCCAGCAGCTTGGGTTTAGTCCCCACTGTGAACACTGAAGCTTTCTTT. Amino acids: CASSLGLVPTVNTEAFF.

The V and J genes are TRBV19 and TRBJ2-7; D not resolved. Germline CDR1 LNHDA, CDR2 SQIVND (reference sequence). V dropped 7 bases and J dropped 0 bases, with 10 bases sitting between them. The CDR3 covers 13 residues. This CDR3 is CASTPPGSYEQYF. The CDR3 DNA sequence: TGTGCCAGTACCCCTCCGGGCTCCTACGAGCAGTACTTC.

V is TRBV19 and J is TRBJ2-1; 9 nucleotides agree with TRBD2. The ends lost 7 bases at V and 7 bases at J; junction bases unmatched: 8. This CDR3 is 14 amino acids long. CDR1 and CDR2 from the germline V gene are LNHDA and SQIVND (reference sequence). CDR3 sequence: CASTKREVSNEQFF. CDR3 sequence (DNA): TGTGCCAGTACTAAGCGGGAGGTGTCGAATGAGCAGTTCTTC.

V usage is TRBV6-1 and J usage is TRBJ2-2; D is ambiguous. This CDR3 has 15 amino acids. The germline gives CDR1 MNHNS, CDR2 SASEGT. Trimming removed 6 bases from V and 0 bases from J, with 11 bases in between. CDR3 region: CASSLLLSNTGELFF. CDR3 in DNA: TGTGCCAGCAGCCTACTATTATCGAACACCGGGGAGCTGTTTTTT.

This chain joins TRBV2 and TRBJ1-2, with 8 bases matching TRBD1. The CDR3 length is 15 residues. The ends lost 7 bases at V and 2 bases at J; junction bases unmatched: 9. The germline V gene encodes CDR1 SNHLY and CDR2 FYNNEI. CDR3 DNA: TGTGCCAGCATTGGGCCGGACAGGGAAAACTATGGCTACACCTTC. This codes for CASIGPDRENYGYTF. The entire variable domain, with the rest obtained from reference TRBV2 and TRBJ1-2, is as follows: EPEVTQTPSHQVTQMGQEVILRCVPISNHLYFYWYRQILGQKVEFLVSFYNNEISEKSEIFDDQFSVERPDGSNFTLKIRSTKLEDSAMYFCASIGPDRENYGYTFGSGTRLTVV.

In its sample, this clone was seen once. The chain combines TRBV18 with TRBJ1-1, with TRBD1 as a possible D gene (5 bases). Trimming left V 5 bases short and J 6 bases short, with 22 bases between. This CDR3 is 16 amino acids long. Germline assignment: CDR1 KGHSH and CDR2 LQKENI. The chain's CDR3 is CASSSLSTDRHAEAFF. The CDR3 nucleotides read TGTGCCAGCTCATCTCTTTCTACAGACAGACACGCTGAAGCTTTCTTT.

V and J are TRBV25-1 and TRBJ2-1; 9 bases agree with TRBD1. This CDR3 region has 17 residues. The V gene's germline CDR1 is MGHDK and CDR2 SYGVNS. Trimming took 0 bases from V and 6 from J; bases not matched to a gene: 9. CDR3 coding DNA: TGTGCCAGCAGTGAATATGTGGACAGGGGTGATGGCAATGAGCAGTTCTTC. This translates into CASSEYVDRGDGNEQFF. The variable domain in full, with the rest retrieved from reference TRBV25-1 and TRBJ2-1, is EADIYQTPRYLVIGTGKKITLECSQTMGHDKMYWYQQDPGMELHLIHYSYGVNSTEKGDLSSESTVSRIRTEHFPLTLESARPSHTSQYLCASSEYVDRGDGNEQFFGPGTRLTVL.

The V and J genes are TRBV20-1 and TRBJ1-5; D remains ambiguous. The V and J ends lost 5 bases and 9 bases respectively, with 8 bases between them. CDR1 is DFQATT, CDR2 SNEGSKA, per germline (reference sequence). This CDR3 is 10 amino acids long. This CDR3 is CSAEFRPQHF. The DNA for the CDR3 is TGCAGTGCTGAGTTCCGGCCCCAGCATTTT.

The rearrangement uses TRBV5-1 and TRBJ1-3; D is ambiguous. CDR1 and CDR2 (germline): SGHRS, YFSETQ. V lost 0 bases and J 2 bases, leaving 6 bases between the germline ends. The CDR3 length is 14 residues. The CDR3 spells CASSLGPAGNTIYF. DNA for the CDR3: TGCGCCAGCAGCTTGGGTCCTGCTGGAAACACCATATATTTT.

In nucleotides, the CDR3 is TGTGCCAGCAGGACAGTTCTGAACACTGAAGCTTTCTTT. Protein sequence: CASRTVLNTEAFF. The chain carries TRBV5-4 and TRBJ1-1, with D tentatively TRBD1 (5 bases). The CDR3 contains 13 residues. The germline V gene has CDR1 SGHNT and CDR2 YYREEE (reference sequence). Trimming pared 5 bases from V and 0 bases from J, leaving 8 bases between.

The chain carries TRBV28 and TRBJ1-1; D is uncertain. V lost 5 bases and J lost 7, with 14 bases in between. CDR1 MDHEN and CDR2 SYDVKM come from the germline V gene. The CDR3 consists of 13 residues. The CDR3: CASSLPEKIEAFF. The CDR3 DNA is TGTGCCAGCAGTCTCCCCGAGAAGATTGAAGCTTTCTTT.

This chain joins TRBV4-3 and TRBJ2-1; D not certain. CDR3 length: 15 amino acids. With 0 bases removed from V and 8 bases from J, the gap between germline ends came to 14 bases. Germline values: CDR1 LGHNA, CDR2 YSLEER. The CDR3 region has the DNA TGCGCCAGCAGCCAAGATACTGAGGCTGAGGATGAGCAGTTCTTC. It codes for CASSQDTEAEDEQFF.

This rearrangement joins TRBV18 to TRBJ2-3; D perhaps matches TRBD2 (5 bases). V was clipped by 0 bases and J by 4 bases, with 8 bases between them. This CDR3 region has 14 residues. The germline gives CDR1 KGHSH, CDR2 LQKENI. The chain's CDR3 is CASSPPSSADTQYF. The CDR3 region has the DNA TGTGCCAGCTCACCACCAAGTAGCGCAGATACGCAGTATTTT.

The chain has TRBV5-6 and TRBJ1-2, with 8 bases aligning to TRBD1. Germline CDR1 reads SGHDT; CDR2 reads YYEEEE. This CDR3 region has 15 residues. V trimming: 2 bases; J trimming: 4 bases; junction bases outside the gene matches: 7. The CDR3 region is CASSFTPGTGYGYTF. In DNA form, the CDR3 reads TGTGCCAGCAGCTTTACCCCCGGGACAGGCTATGGCTACACCTTC.

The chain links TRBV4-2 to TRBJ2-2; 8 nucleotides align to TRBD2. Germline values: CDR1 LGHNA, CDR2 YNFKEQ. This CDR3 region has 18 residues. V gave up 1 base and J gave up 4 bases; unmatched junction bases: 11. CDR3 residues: CASSQVGGPGRGTGELFF. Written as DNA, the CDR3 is TGTGCCAGCAGCCAAGTGGGTGGCCCCGGGAGGGGCACCGGGGAGCTGTTTTTT.

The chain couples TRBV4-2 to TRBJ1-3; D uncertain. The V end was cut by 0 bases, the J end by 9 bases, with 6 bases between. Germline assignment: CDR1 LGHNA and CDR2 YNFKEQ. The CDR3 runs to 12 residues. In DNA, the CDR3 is TGTGCCAGCAGCCAAGATGGGCCCACCATATATTTT. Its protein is CASSQDGPTIYF.

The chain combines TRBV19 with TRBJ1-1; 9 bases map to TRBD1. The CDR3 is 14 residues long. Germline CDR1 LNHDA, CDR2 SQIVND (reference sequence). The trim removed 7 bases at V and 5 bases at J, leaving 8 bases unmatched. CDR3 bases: TGTGCCAGTATTGCGACAGGGGGAAAGACTGAAGCTTTCTTT. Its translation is CASIATGGKTEAFF.

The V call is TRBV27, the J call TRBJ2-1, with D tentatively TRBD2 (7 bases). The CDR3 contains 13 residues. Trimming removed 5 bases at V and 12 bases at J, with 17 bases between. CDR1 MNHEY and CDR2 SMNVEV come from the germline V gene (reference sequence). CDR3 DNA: TGTGCCAGCAGTCCGGGGGGCCTCGTGGGGCAGTTCTTC. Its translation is CASSPGGLVGQFF.

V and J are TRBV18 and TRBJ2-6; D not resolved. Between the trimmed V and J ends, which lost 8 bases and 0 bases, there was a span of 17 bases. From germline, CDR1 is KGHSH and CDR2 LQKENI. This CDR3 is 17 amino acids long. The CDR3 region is CASTIQPRSSGANVLTF. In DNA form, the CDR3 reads TGTGCCAGCACCATACAACCCCGAAGCTCTGGGGCCAACGTCCTGACTTTC.